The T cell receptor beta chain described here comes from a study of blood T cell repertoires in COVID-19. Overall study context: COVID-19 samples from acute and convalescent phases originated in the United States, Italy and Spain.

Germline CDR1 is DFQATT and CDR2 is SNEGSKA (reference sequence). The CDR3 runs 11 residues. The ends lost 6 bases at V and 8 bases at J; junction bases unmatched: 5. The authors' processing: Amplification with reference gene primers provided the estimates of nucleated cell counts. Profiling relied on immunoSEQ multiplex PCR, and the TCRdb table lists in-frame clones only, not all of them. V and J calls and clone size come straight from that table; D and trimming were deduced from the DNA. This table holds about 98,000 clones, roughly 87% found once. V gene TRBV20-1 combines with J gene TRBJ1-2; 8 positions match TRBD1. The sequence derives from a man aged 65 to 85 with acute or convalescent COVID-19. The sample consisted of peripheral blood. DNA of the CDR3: TGCAGTGCCAGGACAGGGAGAGGCTACACCTTC. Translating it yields CSARTGRGYTF.